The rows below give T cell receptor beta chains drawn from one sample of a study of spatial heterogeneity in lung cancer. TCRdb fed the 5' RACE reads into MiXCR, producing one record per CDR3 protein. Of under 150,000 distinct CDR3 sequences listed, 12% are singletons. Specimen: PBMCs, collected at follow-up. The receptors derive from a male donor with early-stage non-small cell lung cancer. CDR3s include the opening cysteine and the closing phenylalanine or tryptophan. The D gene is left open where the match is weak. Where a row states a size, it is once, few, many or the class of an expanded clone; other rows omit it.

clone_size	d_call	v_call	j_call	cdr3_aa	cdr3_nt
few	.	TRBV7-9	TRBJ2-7	CASSLQGGRAYEQYF	TGTGCCAGCAGCTTACAGGGGGGCCGGGCCTACGAGCAGTACTTC
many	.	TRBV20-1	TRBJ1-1	CSASAGLEAFF	TGCAGTGCGAGTGCGGGCCTGGAAGCTTTCTTT
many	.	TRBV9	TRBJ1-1	CASSVGQTYNTEAFF	TGTGCCAGCAGCGTTGGACAGACTTATAACACTGAAGCTTTCTTT
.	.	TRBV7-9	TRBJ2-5	CASSLATVYQETQYF	TGTGCCAGCAGCTTAGCAACAGTGTACCAAGAGACCCAGTACTTC
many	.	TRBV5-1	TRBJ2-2	CASSLGHPTGELFF	TGCGCCAGCAGCTTGGGACACCCGACAGGGGAGCTGTTTTTT
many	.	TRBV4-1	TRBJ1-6	CASSQDGTEYNSPLHF	TGCGCCAGCAGCCAGGACGGGACTGAGTATAATTCACCCCTCCACTTT
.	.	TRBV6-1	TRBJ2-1	CASSESGQYNEQFF	TGTGCCAGCAGTGAATCCGGACAGTACAATGAGCAGTTCTTC
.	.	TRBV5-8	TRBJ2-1	CASSPTGFSYNEQFF	TGTGCCAGCAGCCCAACAGGGTTTTCTTACAATGAGCAGTTCTTC
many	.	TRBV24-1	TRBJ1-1	CATSDHRDVTEAFF	TGTGCCACCAGTGATCACAGGGATGTAACTGAAGCTTTCTTT
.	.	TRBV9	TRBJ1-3	CASTQGVAGNTIYF	TGTGCCAGCACTCAGGGAGTAGCTGGAAACACCATATATTTT
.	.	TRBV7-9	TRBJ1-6	CASSLQILAQKDNSPLHF	TGTGCCAGCAGCTTACAAATATTAGCACAGAAGGATAATTCACCCCTCCACTTT
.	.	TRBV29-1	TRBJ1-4	CSVESQGKGVFF	TGCAGCGTTGAGTCACAGGGAAAGGGAGTTTTTTTT
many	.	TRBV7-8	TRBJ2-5	CASRHRGGIRQETQYF	TGTGCCAGCAGGCACAGGGGGGGAATCCGCCAAGAGACCCAGTACTTC
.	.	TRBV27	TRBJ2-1	CVSTPGAGYNEQFF	TGTGTCAGCACTCCAGGGGCGGGGTACAATGAGCAGTTCTTC
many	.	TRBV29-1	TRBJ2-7	CSVEEGVGEQYF	TGCAGCGTTGAAGAAGGGGTTGGCGAGCAGTACTTC
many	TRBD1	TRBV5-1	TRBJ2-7	CASSLGTGSSYEQYF	TGCGCCAGCAGCCTGGGGACAGGGAGCTCCTACGAGCAGTACTTC